The TCR beta chain under discussion was sequenced for a study of CXCR3-negative and CXCR3-positive naive CD8 T cells. From germline, CDR1 is SGHTA and CDR2 FQGTGA. The CDR3 extends over 15 amino acids. A note on this clonotype: Its antigen is still unknown.

Findings and limits, study-wide: The level of CXCR3 expression partially decreased after cryopreservation; the majority of assays used fresh PBMCs.

The libraries of TRB cDNA were prepared using 5' RACE with UMI labels. TCRdb derives one entry per CDR3 protein from the 5' RACE reads, leaving out DNA. The sample totals tens of thousands of distinct CDR3 sequences; its top ten clones hold 1.1%. Sorts that each held 300,000 or so cells were run in triplicate for every CD8+ T cell subset. The receptor was derived from a human donor in good health. Some clones in this sample may be carry-over from other donors' samples. The chain links TRBV7-3 to TRBJ2-1; TCRdb lists TRBD1, though no DNA is available to test this call. Sequenced material: naive CXCR3- CD8+ T cells from blood. The subset is: CD45RO-CCR7+CD27+CD95- naive CD8+ T cells lacking CXCR3 (TNR3-). The CDR3 sequence: CASSEQNRQGYEQFF.